The clone carrying this T cell receptor (beta chain) has only one observation. The antigen is unknown. TCRdb's copy holds only in-frame clones and misses some; the assay was immunoSEQ multiplex PCR. The repertoire holds about 72,000 clones, about 90% seen once, with approximately 1.3% in the top ten. The CDR3 length is 11 residues. The germline gives CDR1 MNHEY, CDR2 SVGAGI. Trimming removed 4 bases from V and 5 bases from J, with 3 bases in between. This sample was taken from a study of OX40 agonist ivuxolimab in advanced cancers. Study-wide background: Every 2 weeks, ivuxolimab was infused into the patients intravenously at between 0.01 and 10 mg/kg. Findings of the study overall: The authors did not determine the antigen specificity of the expanded peripheral T cells. Relative to CD4+ cells, CD8+ T cells on average had more expanded clones. Doses of 0.1 to 3.0 mg/kg were accompanied by clonal expansion of CD4+ and CD8+ blood T cells by week 6.

The sample in question was CD4+ or CD8+ T cells sorted from blood, obtained in a trial of the OX40 agonist ivuxolimab. The V and J genes are TRBV6-5 and TRBJ1-3; no firm D call. The receptor was derived from an adult with an advanced solid tumor such as melanoma, head and neck, liver or kidney cancer. CDR3 amino acids: CASSSRNTIYF. The CDR3 coding sequence is TGTGCCAGCAGTTCTAGAAACACCATATATTTT.